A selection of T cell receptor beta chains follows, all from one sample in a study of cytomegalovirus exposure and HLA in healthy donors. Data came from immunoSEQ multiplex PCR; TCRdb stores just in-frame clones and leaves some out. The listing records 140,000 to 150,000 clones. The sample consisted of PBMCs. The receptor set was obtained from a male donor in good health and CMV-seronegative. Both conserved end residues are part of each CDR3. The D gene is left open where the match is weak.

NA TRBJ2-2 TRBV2 CASTGQLTGELFF TGTGCCAGCACTGGACAACTCACCGGGGAGCTGTTTTTT
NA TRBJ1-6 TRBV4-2 CASSQDGRGRSPLHF TGTGCCAGCAGCCAAGACGGCAGGGGAAGGTCACCCCTCCACTTT
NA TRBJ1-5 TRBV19 CASSIDQNQPQHF TGTGCCAGTAGTATAGATCAGAATCAGCCCCAGCATTTT
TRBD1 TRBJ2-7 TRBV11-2 CASSTVTGTGTHSYEQYF TGTGCCAGCAGCACCGTAACCGGGACAGGGACCCACTCCTACGAGCAGTACTTC
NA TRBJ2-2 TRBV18 CASSPPSATGELFF TGTGCCAGCTCACCCCCTAGCGCCACCGGGGAGCTGTTTTTT
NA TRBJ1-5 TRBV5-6 CASSLGQDQPQHF TGTGCCAGCAGCTTGGGGCAGGATCAGCCCCAGCATTTT
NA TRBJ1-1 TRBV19 CASSIWNRANTEAFF TGTGCCAGTAGTATTTGGAACAGGGCGAACACTGAAGCTTTCTTT
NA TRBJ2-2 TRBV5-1 CASSLWSRATTGELFF TGCGCCAGCAGCTTATGGTCCAGGGCGACTACCGGGGAGCTGTTTTTT
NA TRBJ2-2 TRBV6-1 CASSESARRLFF TGTGCCAGCAGTGAATCGGCTAGACGGCTGTTTTTT
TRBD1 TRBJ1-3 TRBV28 CASSLDRGRGNTIYF TGTGCCAGCAGTCTAGACAGGGGGCGAGGAAACACCATATATTTT
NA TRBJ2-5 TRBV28 CASSFVETQYF TGTGCCAGCAGTTTCGTTGAGACCCAGTACTTC
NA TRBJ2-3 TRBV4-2 CASSQGLGGGTTDTQYF TGTGCCAGCAGCCAAGGGTTAGGGGGGGGGACCACAGATACGCAGTATTTT
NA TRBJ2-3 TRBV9 CASSVDRLGGTDTQYF TGTGCCAGCAGCGTAGACCGGCTAGGCGGCACAGATACGCAGTATTTT
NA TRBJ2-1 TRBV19 CASSTGFNEQFF TGTGCCAGTAGTACAGGCTTCAATGAGCAGTTCTTC
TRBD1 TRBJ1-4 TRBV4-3 CASSQGGTDYEKLFF TGCGCCAGCAGCCAAGGGGGGACAGACTATGAAAAACTGTTTTTT
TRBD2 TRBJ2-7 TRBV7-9 CASSLRTSDDYEQYF TGTGCCAGCAGCTTAAGAACTAGCGACGACTACGAGCAGTACTTC
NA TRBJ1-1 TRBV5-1 CASSLESPGDTEAFF TGCGCCAGCAGCTTGGAATCCCCAGGGGACACTGAAGCTTTCTTT
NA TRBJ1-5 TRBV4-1 CASSQDRVSNQPQHF TGCGCCAGCAGCCAAGACAGGGTTTCCAATCAGCCCCAGCATTTT
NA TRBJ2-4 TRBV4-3 CASSQEGRGKNIQYF TGCGCCAGCAGCCAAGAGGGCAGGGGTAAAAACATTCAGTACTTC
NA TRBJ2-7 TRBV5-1 CASSSGGYEQYF TGCGCCAGCAGCTCCGGCGGCTACGAGCAGTACTTC
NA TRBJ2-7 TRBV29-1 CSVETDRSYEQYF TGCAGCGTTGAAACGGACAGATCCTACGAGCAGTACTTC
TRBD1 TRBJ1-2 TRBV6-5 CASRPGQPFDGYTF TGTGCCAGCAGGCCGGGACAGCCATTCGATGGCTACACCTTC
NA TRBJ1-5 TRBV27 CASSLGAPNQPQHF TGTGCCAGCAGTTTAGGGGCACCTAATCAGCCCCAGCATTTT
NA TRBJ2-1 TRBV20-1 CSAPGPEQFF TGCAGTGCCCCAGGCCCGGAGCAGTTCTTC
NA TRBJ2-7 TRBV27 CASSFRGSYEQYF TGTGCCAGCAGTTTCCGCGGTTCCTACGAGCAGTACTTC
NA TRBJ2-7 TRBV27 CASSLQGTYQQYF TGTGCCAGCAGTTTGCAGGGTACCTACCAGCAGTACTTC
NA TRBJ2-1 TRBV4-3 CASSQQIGWTSDNEQFF TGCGCCAGCAGCCAGCAAATCGGTTGGACATCGGACAATGAGCAGTTCTTC
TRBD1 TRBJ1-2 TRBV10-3 CAISPPGQGAGGYTF TGTGCCATCAGTCCTCCGGGACAGGGGGCAGGTGGCTACACCTTC
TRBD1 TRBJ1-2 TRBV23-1 CASSHALQGGYGYTF TGCGCCAGCAGTCATGCCTTACAGGGGGGCTATGGCTACACCTTC